The clone carrying this T cell receptor beta chain appeared once. In the study's own analysis: Estimates of nucleated cell counts were drawn from the amplification of reference gene primers. Profiled with immunoSEQ multiplex PCR; TCRdb holds only in-frame clones, not every one. The V and J calls and clone size come from that table; D and trimming were worked out from the DNA. The data hold some 150,000 clones, with roughly 90% observed a single time. Trimming removed 5 bases from V and 5 bases from J, with 10 bases in between. Germline CDR1 MGHRA, CDR2 YSYEKL. The CDR3 runs 12 residues. Everyone who took part was roughly 18 to 90 years old, and they came from about two dozen US areas. This entry is derived from a study of blood T cell repertoires in COVID-19.

The chain links TRBV4-1 to TRBJ2-7, with D perhaps matching TRBD2 (6 bases). The TCR was taken from a human donor with acute COVID-19. The donor label of this sample is uncertain. The material sequenced was PBMCs or T cells enriched from blood (not recorded which). CDR3: CASSGTADEQYF. CDR3 DNA sequence: TGCGCCAGCAGCGGGACTGCCGACGAGCAGTACTTC.